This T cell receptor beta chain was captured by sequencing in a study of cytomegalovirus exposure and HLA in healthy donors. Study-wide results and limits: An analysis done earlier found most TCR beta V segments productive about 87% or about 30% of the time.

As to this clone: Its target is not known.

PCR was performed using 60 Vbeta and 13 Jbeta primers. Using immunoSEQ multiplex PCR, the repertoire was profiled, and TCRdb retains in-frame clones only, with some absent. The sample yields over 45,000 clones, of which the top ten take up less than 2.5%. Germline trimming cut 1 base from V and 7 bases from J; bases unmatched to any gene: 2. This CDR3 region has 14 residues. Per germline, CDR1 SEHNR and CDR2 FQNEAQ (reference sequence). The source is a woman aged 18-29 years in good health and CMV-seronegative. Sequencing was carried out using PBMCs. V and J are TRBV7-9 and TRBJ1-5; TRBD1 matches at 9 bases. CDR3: CASSLGTGAQPQHF. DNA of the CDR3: TGTGCCAGCAGCTTAGGGACAGGGGCCCAGCCCCAGCATTTT. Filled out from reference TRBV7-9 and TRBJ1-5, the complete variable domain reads DTGVSQNPRHKITKRGQNVTFRCDPISEHNRLYWYRQTLGQGPEFLTYFQNEAQLEKSRLLSDRFSAERPKGSFSTLEIQRTEQGDSAMYLCASSLGTGAQPQHFGDGTRLSIL.